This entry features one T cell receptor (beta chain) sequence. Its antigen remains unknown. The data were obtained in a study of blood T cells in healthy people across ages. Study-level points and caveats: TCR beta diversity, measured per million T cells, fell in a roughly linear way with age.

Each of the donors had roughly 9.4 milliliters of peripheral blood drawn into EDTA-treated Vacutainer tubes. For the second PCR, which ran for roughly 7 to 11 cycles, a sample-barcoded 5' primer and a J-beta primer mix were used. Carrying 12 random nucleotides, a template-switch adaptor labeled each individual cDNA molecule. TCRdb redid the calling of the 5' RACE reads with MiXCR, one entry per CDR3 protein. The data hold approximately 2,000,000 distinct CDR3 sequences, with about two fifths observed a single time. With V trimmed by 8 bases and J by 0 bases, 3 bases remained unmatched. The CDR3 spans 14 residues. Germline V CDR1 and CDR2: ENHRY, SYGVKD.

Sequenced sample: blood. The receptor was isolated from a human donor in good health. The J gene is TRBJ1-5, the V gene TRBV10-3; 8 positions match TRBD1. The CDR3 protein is CAIGGQGSNQPQHF. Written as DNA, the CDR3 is TGTGCCATCGGAGGACAGGGTAGCAATCAGCCCCAGCATTTT.